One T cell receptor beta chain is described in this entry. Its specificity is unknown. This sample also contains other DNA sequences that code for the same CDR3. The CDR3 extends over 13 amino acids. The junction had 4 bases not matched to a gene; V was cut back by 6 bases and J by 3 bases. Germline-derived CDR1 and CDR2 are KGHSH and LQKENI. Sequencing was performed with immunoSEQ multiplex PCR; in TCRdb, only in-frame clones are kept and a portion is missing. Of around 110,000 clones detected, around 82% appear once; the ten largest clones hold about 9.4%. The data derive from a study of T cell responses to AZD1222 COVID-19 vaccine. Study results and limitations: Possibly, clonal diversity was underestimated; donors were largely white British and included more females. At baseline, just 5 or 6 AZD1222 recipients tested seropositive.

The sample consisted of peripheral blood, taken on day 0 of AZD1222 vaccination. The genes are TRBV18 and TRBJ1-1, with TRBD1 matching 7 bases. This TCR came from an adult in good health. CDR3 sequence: CASSPTGDTEAFF. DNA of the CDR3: TGTGCCAGCTCCCCCACAGGGGACACTGAAGCTTTCTTT. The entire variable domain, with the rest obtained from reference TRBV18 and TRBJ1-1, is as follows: NAGVMQNPRHLVRRRGQEARLRCSPMKGHSHVYWYRQLPEEGLKFMVYLQKENIIDESGMPKERFSAEFPKEGPSILRIQQVVRGDSAAYFCASSPTGDTEAFFGQGTRLTVV.